This TCR beta chain appears in the sequencing data of a study of control samples from healthy donors and cancer patients. Only in-frame clones appear in the TCRdb table, and some are missing; sequencing was by immunoSEQ multiplex PCR. The sample holds some 190,000 clones. The ends lost 1 base at V and 0 bases at J; junction bases unmatched: 8. Per the germline V gene, CDR1 is SEHNR and CDR2 is FQNEAQ (reference sequence). This CDR3 comprises 17 residues. This sequence originates from a woman under 40 in good health. The specimen was blood. This rearrangement joins TRBV7-9 to TRBJ2-7, with 8 bases identical to TRBD1. CDR3 sequence: CASSLVPQGAPSYEQYF. The DNA of the CDR3 is TGTGCCAGCAGCTTAGTCCCCCAGGGGGCGCCCTCCTACGAGCAGTACTTC.